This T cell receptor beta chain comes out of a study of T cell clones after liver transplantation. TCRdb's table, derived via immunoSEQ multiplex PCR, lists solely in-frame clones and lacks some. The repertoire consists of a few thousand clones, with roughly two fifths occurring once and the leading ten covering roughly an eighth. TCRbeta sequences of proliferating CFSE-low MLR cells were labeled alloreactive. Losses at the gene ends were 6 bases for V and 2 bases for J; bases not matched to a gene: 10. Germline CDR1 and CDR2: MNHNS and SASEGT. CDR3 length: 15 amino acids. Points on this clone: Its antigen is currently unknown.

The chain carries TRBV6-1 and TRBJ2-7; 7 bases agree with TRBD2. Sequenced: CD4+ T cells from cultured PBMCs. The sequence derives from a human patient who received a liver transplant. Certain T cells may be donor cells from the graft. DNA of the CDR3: TGTGCCAGCAGCTTTATCGGGAGGCAAGCCTACGAGCAGTACTTC. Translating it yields CASSFIGRQAYEQYF.